This entry concerns a single TCR beta chain. This clonotype has only a few counts. Its antigen specificity is not known. Base qualities are missing; no much larger clone stands one base away. Deletion took 5 bases off V and 3 bases off J, with a span of 14 bases between the germline ends. The germline V gene supplies CDR1 SGHRS and CDR2 YFSETQ. Including cysteine and phenylalanine, the CDR3 has 15 amino acids. The kept DNA is CDR3 alone, 45 bases in frame from the first base. The data originate from a study of identical twins (TCRdb year 2016). For context, the study as a whole: TCR alpha and beta repertoires from monozygotic twins, unrelated adults of various ages and cord blood were deep-sequenced to test whether fetal clonotypes persist. To rule out contamination, the twin experiments were replicated at different times with different library preparation protocols.

Library preparation was by 5' RACE. TCRdb shows the sequencer as Illumina HiSeq 2000. Template switching introduced a universal primer binding site; the final cDNA contained a unique molecular identifier, enabling accurate counting of TCR cDNA molecules. Specific primers in the conserved constant-segment region were used to synthesize first-strand cDNA for the TCR alpha and beta chains. To control for contamination, every cDNA library carried two barcodes: a SMART-Mk sample barcode plus Illumina barcodes. TruSeq adapter sequences and Illumina sample barcodes were added in two successive PCR steps. TCR alpha and beta cDNA libraries were sequenced on the Illumina HiSeq platform with custom primers. Turning to the authors' computational methods: MiGEC was used to process raw reads and extract unique molecular identifiers, and MiXCR was used to find CDR3 positions. For each individual, recombination models were inferred using an EM algorithm with the repgenHMM and IGoR tools. The analysis of shared clonotypes was done with the tcR package in R, with sharing normalized by the product of cloneset sizes. To study raw recombination without the effects of thymic and clonal selection, out-of-frame nonproductive sequences were analyzed. TCRdb reprocessed the public reads (quality trimming at Q25 with fastp, clone calling with MiXCR) and kept in-frame beta chains. Each CDR3 protein appears once, grouped with its most common genes and DNA. Here the V and J calls rest on TCRdb's processing, not on the authors' analysis. Present in this sample are under 900,000 distinct CDR3 sequences, about 18% of which were seen just once. Of the sample, around 13% is held by the ten largest clones.

Here is what the overall study found, with its caveats: Out-of-frame TCR alpha sequences shared between twins showed an excess of low generation-probability sequences compared with coincidental sharing between unrelated individuals. Zero-insertion analyses could be partly confounded by invariant T cells such as MAIT and iNKT, although diverse VJ usage argued against such confounding for most clonotypes. Abundant cord blood beta clonotypes carried fewer insertions; young adult naive repertoires showed a weaker similar trend, while memory repertoires showed none. Because the same donors could not be followed over many years, the conclusions depended on cross-sectional statistical analysis. Excess twin sharing in beta out-of-frame sequences was weaker because fewer shared sequences lowered the signal-to-noise ratio. In monozygotic twins, recombination models systematically underestimated out-of-frame TCR alpha sharing, but the models matched the sharing seen between unrelated individuals.

All donors were healthy Caucasians. Three pairs of female monozygotic twins, all aged about 18 to 29 years, made up the twin cohort. RNA for TCR libraries was isolated from peripheral blood mononuclear cells. The sample also formed part of further work on T cells expressing NK-cell markers. That second report states: About eight donors provided sorted CD3+CD56+NKG2C+, CD3+CD56+NKG2C- and CD3+CD56-NKG2C+ T-cell subsets, whose TCR beta-chain repertoires were profiled. Among the eight sequenced donors, only one was HCMV-seronegative, while the other seven were HCMV-seropositive. In several experiments an anti-gammadeltaTCR antibody was added to restrict sorting to alphabetaTCR-expressing T cells. For several donors, the dominant CD3+CD56+NKG2C+ clonotypes were among the top 10 CD8+ clonotypes and accounted for about 1.0-8% of CD8+ T cells. Those dominant clonotypes were again the most abundant among CD3+CD56-NKG2C+ cells in a few donors, at about 25-65%. Whether the expanded NKG2C-expressing T cell clones were specific for HCMV antigens remained unclear. All eight donors whose samples were sequenced were randomly selected healthy volunteers, three of them men and five women. HCMV serostatus was determined by detecting HCMV-specific IgG in serum with a commercial ELISA kit. For several donors, bulk peripheral blood T-cell repertoires were also sequenced from unsorted PBMC. MIGEC handled demultiplexing of the reads and grouping by UMI, while MiTCR was used to assemble and quantify clonotypes. To exclude erroneous sequences, any TCR cDNA sequence not supported by at least two reads was discarded. The tcR package was used for downstream repertoire analysis, with clonotypes matched between fractions based on CDR3 nucleotide sequence plus V segment. VDJmatch was used to annotate antigen specificity against VDJdb, with one amino acid substitution in CDR3 allowed.

The chain uses TRBV5-1 and TRBJ2-2, with the D gene not clear enough to name. This TCR was sampled from a woman aged 18 to 35 in good health. The sequencing input was PBMCs. The sequenced DNA is TGCGCCAGCAGATACTTCCCCAAGGACACCGGGGAGCTGTTTTTT. Translated, this is CASRYFPKDTGELFF. Where the CDR3 stops, the reference TRBV5-1 and TRBJ2-2 genes take over; the full variable domain is KAGVTQTPRYLIKTRGQQVTLSCSPISGHRSVSWYQQTPGQGLQFLFEYFSETQRNKGNFPGRFSGRQFSNSRSEMNVSTLELGDSALYLCASRYFPKDTGELFFGEGSRLTVL.